This TCR beta chain was observed in a study of T cell responses to AZD1222 COVID-19 vaccine. General observations from the study: Vaccine-associated CD4 TCRs spanned spike, dominant at 160-218 and 743-854. Donors skewed white British and female; clonal diversity was possibly underestimated.

This clone has more than one count but fewer than ten. No antigen is known for it. Additional DNA sequences in this sample encode the identical CDR3. Method: immunoSEQ multiplex PCR; TCRdb's copy keeps in-frame clones and lacks some. This sample has about 89,000 clones; around 84% occur once, and the top ten carry about 6%. Sample: peripheral blood, taken 28 days after the second AZD1222 dose. The clonotype originates from an adult who received the AZD1222 COVID-19 vaccine.

The CDR3 DNA reads as TGTGCCAGCAGTCCCGGCCAAACCTACGAGCAGTACTTC. It encodes CASSPGQTYEQYF. The rearrangement joins TRBV28 to TRBJ2-7; D gene uncertain. Trimming cost V 5 bases and J 2 bases, with 10 bases left between them. The CDR3 contains 13 residues. Germline V gene data show CDR1 as MDHEN and CDR2 as SYDVKM.